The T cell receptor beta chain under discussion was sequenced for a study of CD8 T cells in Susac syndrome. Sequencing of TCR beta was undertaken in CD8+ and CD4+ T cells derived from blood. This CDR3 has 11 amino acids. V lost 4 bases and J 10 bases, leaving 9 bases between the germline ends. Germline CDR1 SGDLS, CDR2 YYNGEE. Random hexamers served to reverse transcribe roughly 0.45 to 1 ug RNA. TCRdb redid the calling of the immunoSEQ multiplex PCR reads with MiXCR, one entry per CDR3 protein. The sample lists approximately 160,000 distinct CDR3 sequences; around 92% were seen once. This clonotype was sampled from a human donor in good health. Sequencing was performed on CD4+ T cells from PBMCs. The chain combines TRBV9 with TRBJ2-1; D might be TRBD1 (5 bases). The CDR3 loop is CASSSPGEQFF. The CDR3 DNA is TGTGCCAGCAGCTCCCCAGGGGAGCAGTTCTTC.